The clone carrying this T cell receptor (beta chain) was counted at least ten times. Its antigen is as yet unknown. This sample is drawn from a study of T cells in Graves' hyperthyroidism and ophthalmopathy. Looking at the study overall: Staff took peripheral blood when the initial diagnosis was made, before any treatment began.

Findings and limits, study-wide: Ophthalmopathy was distinguished from stable hyperthyroidism by 13 V-J signatures. Model predictions of ophthalmopathy came a median around 6.5 months before onset.

TCR beta CDR3 region amplification was performed from RNA transcripts. The primer set for the first-round RT-PCR of the TCR CDR3 was HTBI. TCRdb analysed the multiplex PCR reads with MiXCR anew, one entry per CDR3 protein. The sample shows 500,000 to 550,000 distinct CDR3 sequences, around 20% of them seen only once. A lack of ophthalmopathy progression within 18 months defined stable Graves' hyperthyroidism. V was pared by 2 bases and J by 3 bases, with 3 bases of the junction left unmatched. The CDR3 covers 13 residues. Germline loops: CDR1 DFQATT, CDR2 SNEGSKA (reference sequence). Sequencing used blood. The origin of this receptor is a man aged 18 to 30 with Graves' hyperthyroidism. This rearrangement joins TRBV20-1 to TRBJ2-7; 8 positions match TRBD2. This CDR3 reads CSARSSGGYEQYF. Here the CDR3 DNA reads TGCAGTGCTAGATCCAGCGGGGGCTACGAGCAGTACTTC.